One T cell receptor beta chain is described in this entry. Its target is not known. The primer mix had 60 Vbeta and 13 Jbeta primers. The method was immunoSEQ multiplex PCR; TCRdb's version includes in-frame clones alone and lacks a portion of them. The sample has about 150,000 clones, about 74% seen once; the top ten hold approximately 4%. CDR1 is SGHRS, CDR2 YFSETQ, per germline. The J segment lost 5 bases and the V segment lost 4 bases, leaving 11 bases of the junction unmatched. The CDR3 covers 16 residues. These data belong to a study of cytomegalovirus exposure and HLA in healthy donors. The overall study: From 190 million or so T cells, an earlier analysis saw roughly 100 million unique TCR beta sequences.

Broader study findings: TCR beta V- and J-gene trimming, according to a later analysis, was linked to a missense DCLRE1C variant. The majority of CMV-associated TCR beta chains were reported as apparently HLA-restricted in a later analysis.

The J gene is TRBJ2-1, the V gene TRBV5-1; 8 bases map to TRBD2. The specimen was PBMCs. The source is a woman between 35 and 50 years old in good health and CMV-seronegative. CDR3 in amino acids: CASSPESGGPHNEQFF. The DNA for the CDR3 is TGCGCCAGCAGCCCCGAAAGCGGGGGCCCCCACAATGAGCAGTTCTTC.